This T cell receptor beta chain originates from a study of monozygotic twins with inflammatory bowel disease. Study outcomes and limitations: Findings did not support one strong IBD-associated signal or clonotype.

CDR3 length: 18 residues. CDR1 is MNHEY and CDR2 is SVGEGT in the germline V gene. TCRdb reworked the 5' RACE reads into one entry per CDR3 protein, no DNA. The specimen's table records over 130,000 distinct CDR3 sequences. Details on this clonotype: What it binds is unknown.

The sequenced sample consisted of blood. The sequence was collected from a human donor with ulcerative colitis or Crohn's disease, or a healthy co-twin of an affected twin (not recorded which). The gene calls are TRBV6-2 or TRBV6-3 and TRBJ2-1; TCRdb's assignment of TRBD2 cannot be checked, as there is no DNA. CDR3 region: CASSYSKGLAGAYNEQFF.